Listed below are T cell receptor beta chains from one sample, sequenced in a study of blood T cell repertoires in COVID-19. Data came from immunoSEQ multiplex PCR; TCRdb stores just in-frame clones and leaves some out. Among approximately 300,000 clones, under 90% were seen once, and the ten largest hold 1.8%. The specimen sequenced was peripheral blood. These receptors originate from a woman aged 25 to 45 with COVID-19, enrolled during active disease. CDR3s include the opening cysteine and the closing phenylalanine or tryptophan. The D gene is left open where the match is weak. Some rows have no size entry. The others give once, few or many, or a class for an expanded clone.

J: TRBJ1-5
V: TRBV18
size: few
D: -
CDR3: CASSGQEGNQPQHF
DNA: TGTGCCAGCTCAGGGCAGGAGGGAAATCAGCCCCAGCATTTT

J: TRBJ1-5
V: TRBV24-1
size: -
D: -
CDR3: CATSDPRQGNQPQHF
DNA: TGTGCCACCAGTGACCCCCGACAGGGCAATCAGCCCCAGCATTTT

J: TRBJ1-1
V: TRBV15
size: few
D: TRBD1
CDR3: CATSRGHGTGPTEAFF
DNA: TGTGCCACCAGCAGAGGGCACGGGACAGGGCCCACTGAAGCTTTCTTT

J: TRBJ1-2
V: TRBV18
size: -
D: -
CDR3: CASSPSPSPADSYGYTF
DNA: TGTGCCAGCTCACCAAGCCCCTCTCCGGCGGACTCGTATGGCTACACCTTC

J: TRBJ2-1
V: TRBV24-1
size: -
D: -
CDR3: CATGLYNEQFF
DNA: TGTGCCACCGGACTCTACAATGAGCAGTTCTTC

J: TRBJ1-2
V: TRBV7-9
size: few
D: -
CDR3: CASSLSGAGYTF
DNA: TGTGCCAGCAGCTTATCAGGGGCTGGCTACACCTTC

J: TRBJ1-1
V: TRBV4-1
size: -
D: TRBD1
CDR3: CASSQDPDRAGGNTEAFF
DNA: TGCGCCAGCAGCCAAGATCCCGACAGGGCGGGGGGGAACACTGAAGCTTTCTTT

J: TRBJ1-2
V: TRBV24-1
size: few
D: -
CDR3: CATSGSRLGYTF
DNA: TGTGCCACCAGTGGCTCGAGGCTAGGCTACACCTTC

J: TRBJ1-1
V: TRBV3-1/TRBV3-2
size: -
D: -
CDR3: CASSQLGNTEAFF
DNA: TGTGCCAGCAGCCAACTAGGGAACACTGAAGCTTTCTTT

J: TRBJ2-1
V: TRBV7-2
size: -
D: TRBD1
CDR3: CASSEDRGSYNEQFF
DNA: TGTGCCAGCAGCGAGGACAGGGGATCCTACAATGAGCAGTTCTTC

J: TRBJ1-1
V: TRBV29-1
size: -
D: -
CDR3: CSVTRRLVPEAFF
DNA: TGCAGCGTCACGCGGCGCTTGGTACCTGAAGCTTTCTTT

J: TRBJ2-5
V: TRBV5-6
size: -
D: -
CDR3: CASSPLTSGWQETQYF
DNA: TGTGCCAGCAGCCCCTTAACTTCCGGGTGGCAAGAGACCCAGTACTTC

J: TRBJ2-2
V: TRBV18
size: -
D: TRBD1
CDR3: CASSPRRDRVVGELFF
DNA: TGTGCCAGCTCACCACGGAGGGACAGGGTAGTCGGGGAGCTGTTTTTT

J: TRBJ1-2
V: TRBV14
size: -
D: TRBD1
CDR3: CASSPGTGDYGYTF
DNA: TGTGCCAGCAGCCCCGGGACAGGGGACTATGGCTACACCTTC

J: TRBJ2-1
V: TRBV2
size: -
D: TRBD1
CDR3: CASNRDREQFF
DNA: TGTGCCAGCAATCGGGACAGGGAGCAGTTCTTC

J: TRBJ1-6
V: TRBV19
size: -
D: -
CDR3: CASRPLGGNSPLHF
DNA: TGTGCCAGTAGGCCCCTGGGGGGGAATTCACCCCTCCACTTT

J: TRBJ1-6
V: TRBV5-6
size: -
D: -
CDR3: CASSLYGVESPLHF
DNA: TGTGCCAGCAGCTTGTACGGGGTTGAGTCACCCCTCCACTTT

J: TRBJ2-1
V: TRBV6-1
size: -
D: TRBD1
CDR3: CASSGQGGISYNEQFF
DNA: TGTGCCAGCAGTGGACAGGGGGGGATTTCCTACAATGAGCAGTTCTTC

J: TRBJ1-1
V: TRBV19
size: once
D: -
CDR3: CASSIDTGQTRRMNTEAFF
DNA: TGTGCCAGTAGTATAGATACGGGTCAGACTAGGCGTATGAACACTGAAGCTTTCTTT

J: TRBJ1-1
V: TRBV6-5
size: -
D: -
CDR3: CASRTANTEAFF
DNA: TGTGCCAGCAGGACTGCTAACACTGAAGCTTTCTTT

J: TRBJ2-3
V: TRBV11-3
size: -
D: -
CDR3: CASSFLSRDTQYF
DNA: TGTGCCAGCAGCTTTCTGTCCAGAGATACGCAGTATTTT

J: TRBJ2-3
V: TRBV27
size: -
D: TRBD2
CDR3: CASSQTSGGLGSTDTQYF
DNA: TGTGCCAGCAGCCAAACTAGCGGGGGCCTCGGGAGCACAGATACGCAGTATTTT

J: TRBJ1-2
V: TRBV29-1
size: -
D: -
CDR3: CSVKGDAGYTF
DNA: TGCAGCGTGAAGGGAGATGCCGGCTACACCTTC

J: TRBJ1-5
V: TRBV18
size: -
D: TRBD1
CDR3: CASSPGQGDQPQHF
DNA: TGTGCCAGCTCACCAGGACAGGGCGATCAGCCCCAGCATTTT

J: TRBJ1-1
V: TRBV18
size: -
D: TRBD1
CDR3: CASSPTYRGNTEAFF
DNA: TGTGCCAGCTCACCAACATACAGGGGGAACACTGAAGCTTTCTTT

J: TRBJ1-1
V: TRBV7-3
size: -
D: TRBD1
CDR3: CASSLSRTGLNTEAFF
DNA: TGTGCCAGCAGCTTATCCAGGACAGGGCTTAACACTGAAGCTTTCTTT

J: TRBJ1-5
V: TRBV6-1
size: -
D: -
CDR3: CASSEIQGNQPQHF
DNA: TGTGCCAGCAGTGAAATTCAGGGGAATCAGCCCCAGCATTTT

J: TRBJ1-1
V: TRBV18
size: -
D: TRBD1
CDR3: CASSPGTGNTEAFF
DNA: TGTGCCAGCTCACCGGGGACAGGAAATACTGAAGCTTTCTTT

J: TRBJ1-1
V: TRBV5-1
size: -
D: TRBD1
CDR3: CASYLGQGNTEAFF
DNA: TGCGCCAGCTACCTCGGACAGGGGAACACTGAAGCTTTCTTT

J: TRBJ2-1
V: TRBV6-4
size: -
D: TRBD2
CDR3: CASTGEAGEGNEQFF
DNA: TGTGCCAGCACCGGAGAGGCGGGGGAGGGGAATGAGCAGTTCTTC

J: TRBJ1-1
V: TRBV2
size: -
D: -
CDR3: CASSDAQGRTTEAFF
DNA: TGTGCCAGCAGTGACGCACAGGGAAGAACCACTGAAGCTTTCTTT

J: TRBJ1-2
V: TRBV3-1/TRBV3-2
size: -
D: TRBD1
CDR3: CASSLDRGGYGYTF
DNA: TGTGCCAGCAGCCTAGACAGGGGCGGCTATGGCTACACCTTC

J: TRBJ1-6
V: TRBV5-1
size: few
D: -
CDR3: CASSNKDSVRHNSPLHF
DNA: TGCGCCAGCAGCAACAAGGACTCGGTGAGACATAATTCACCCCTCCACTTT

J: TRBJ1-2
V: TRBV10-3
size: -
D: TRBD1
CDR3: CAIKGAGSAILYGYTF
DNA: TGTGCCATCAAGGGGGCAGGATCAGCCATTTTGTATGGCTACACCTTC

J: TRBJ2-7
V: TRBV5-6
size: -
D: TRBD1
CDR3: CASSSSGGFVSYEQYF
DNA: TGTGCCAGCAGCTCCTCAGGGGGTTTCGTCTCCTACGAGCAGTACTTC

J: TRBJ1-2
V: TRBV18
size: -
D: TRBD1
CDR3: CASSPRDRGWLGYTF
DNA: TGTGCCAGCTCACCCCGGGACAGGGGTTGGTTGGGCTACACCTTC

J: TRBJ2-2
V: TRBV27
size: -
D: TRBD2
CDR3: CASCPGGGTGELFF
DNA: TGTGCCAGCTGTCCGGGGGGGGGCACCGGGGAGCTGTTTTTT

J: TRBJ1-1
V: TRBV13
size: -
D: -
CDR3: CASSLPGNTEAFF
DNA: TGTGCCAGCAGCTTACCAGGGAACACTGAAGCTTTCTTT

J: TRBJ2-2
V: TRBV11-3
size: -
D: TRBD1
CDR3: CASSWGQGNTGELFF
DNA: TGTGCCAGCAGCTGGGGACAGGGGAACACCGGGGAGCTGTTTTTT

J: TRBJ1-3
V: TRBV3-1/TRBV3-2
size: -
D: -
CDR3: CASSQPLNSGNTIYF
DNA: TGTGCCAGCAGCCAACCCTTAAACTCTGGAAACACCATATATTTT

J: TRBJ1-5
V: TRBV19
size: -
D: TRBD1
CDR3: CASSNYRGEPQHF
DNA: TGTGCCAGTAGTAACTACAGGGGTGAGCCCCAGCATTTT

J: TRBJ2-7
V: TRBV30
size: -
D: -
CDR3: CAWSSPRQYTYEQYF
DNA: TGTGCCTGGTCCTCGCCCCGACAGTACACCTACGAGCAGTACTTC

J: TRBJ2-6
V: TRBV10-3
size: -
D: -
CDR3: CAISESSGSGANVLTF
DNA: TGTGCCATCAGTGAGTCTAGCGGCTCTGGGGCCAACGTCCTGACTTTC

J: TRBJ2-7
V: TRBV9
size: -
D: TRBD2
CDR3: CASSVGSGGADEQYF
DNA: TGTGCCAGCAGCGTAGGTAGCGGGGGGGCCGACGAGCAGTACTTC

J: TRBJ1-3
V: TRBV2
size: -
D: -
CDR3: CATRDSGNTIYF
DNA: TGTGCCACCCGGGACTCTGGAAACACCATATATTTT